This TCR beta chain comes out of a study of blood T cell repertoires in COVID-19. Study summary: The United States, Italy and Spain provided the acute and convalescent COVID-19 samples.

Two negative PCRs, clearance, or symptom resolution were required of recovered Cohort 3 donors. In the authors' workflow: Estimated nucleated cell counts came from reference gene primer amplification. Some clones are missing from TCRdb's copy, which holds only in-frame ones; the method was immunoSEQ multiplex PCR. V, J and clone size derive from that table, while D and trimming were established from the DNA sequence. The data contain about 280,000 clones, over 85% of them singletons. Sequencing was done on a sample of PBMCs or T cells enriched from blood (not recorded which). This receptor was obtained from a woman aged 55-70 years who had recovered from COVID-19.

The CDR3 loop reads CASSSLQGPTDTQYF. In DNA, the CDR3 is TGTGCCAGCAGTTCCCTGCAGGGGCCCACAGATACGCAGTATTTT. The chain couples TRBV28 to TRBJ2-3; tentative D call: TRBD1 (6 bases). The length of the CDR3 is 15 residues. Germline V CDR1 and CDR2: MDHEN, SYDVKM. Between the trimmed V and J ends, which lost 4 bases and 2 bases, there was a span of 13 bases. Drawing the rest from reference TRBV28 and TRBJ2-3, the complete variable domain is DVKVTQSSRYLVKRTGEKVFLECVQDMDHENMFWYRQDPGLGLRLIYFSYDVKMKEKGDIPEGYSVSREKKERFSLILESASTNQTSMYLCASSSLQGPTDTQYFGPGTRLTVL.